These 18 T cell receptor beta chains originate from one sample sequenced in a study of cytomegalovirus exposure and HLA in healthy donors. PCR primers comprised 60 Vbeta and 13 Jbeta primers. TCRdb keeps only in-frame clones here, not all; method: immunoSEQ multiplex PCR. This table holds about 120,000 clones, about four fifths found once. Sample: PBMCs. The origin of the receptors is a man aged 30 to 39 in good health and CMV-seropositive.

The chain joins TRBV19 to TRBJ2-2; D is unresolved. Trimming took off 5 bases at V and 2 bases at J, with 9 bases between the two ends. CDR1 and CDR2 (germline): LNHDA, SQIVND (reference sequence). The CDR3 covers 14 residues. As DNA, the CDR3 is TGTGCCAGTAGTGGCAGTCAAAACACCGGGGAGCTGTTTTTT. This translates into CASSGSQNTGELFF.

J is TRBJ2-2 and V is TRBV9, with 8 bases that match TRBD1. The CDR3 extends over 16 amino acids. The V gene end was trimmed by 1 base and the J gene end by 3 bases; junction bases not matched to a gene: 5. Germline V gives CDR1 SGDLS, CDR2 YYNGEE. In DNA, the CDR3 is TGTGCCAGCAGCGTAAGCCAGGGGGCGGACACCGGGGAGCTGTTTTTT. It translates to CASSVSQGADTGELFF.

The genes are TRBV28 and TRBJ1-4, with D hard to call. Germline V lookup: CDR1 MDHEN, CDR2 SYDVKM. CDR3 size: 14 residues. V lost 6 bases and J lost 3, with 11 bases in between. The CDR3 sequence: CASRLDAANEKLFF. In DNA, the CDR3 is TGTGCCAGCAGGCTTGACGCGGCTAATGAAAAACTGTTTTTT.

The J gene is TRBJ2-1, the V gene TRBV29-1; weak D call: TRBD1 (5 bases). V shed 4 bases and J shed 6 bases, with 16 bases lying between them. The germline CDR1 and CDR2 sequences are SQVTM and ANQGSEA. CDR3 size: 14 residues. CDR3 residues: CSVATVGVANEQFF. The CDR3 coding sequence is TGCAGCGTTGCGACAGTTGGAGTGGCCAATGAGCAGTTCTTC.

The V gene is TRBV15, the J gene TRBJ2-5; 9 positions match TRBD1. The end of the DNA fits TRBJ2-7 better, so the J call may be wrong. Germline V gene lookup returns CDR1 LNHNV and CDR2 YYDKDF (reference sequence). This CDR3 has 15 residues. The CDR3 protein is CATSRNRGPSYEQYF. The CDR3 coding sequence is TGTGCCACCAGCCGCAACAGGGGGCCCTCCTACGAGCAGTACTTC.

V is TRBV27 and J is TRBJ2-6, with a tentative D call TRBD1 (5 bases). With 7 bases removed from V and 4 bases from J, the gap between germline ends came to 23 bases. The CDR3 extends over 18 amino acids. The germline gives CDR1 MNHEY, CDR2 SMNVEV (reference sequence). CDR3 amino acids: CASTGFSEMVWGANVLTF. The CDR3 DNA is TGTGCCAGCACAGGGTTCTCCGAGATGGTGTGGGGGGCCAACGTCCTGACTTTC.

The chain recombines TRBV7-2 with TRBJ1-1; D unclear. There are 14 residues in the CDR3. Germline V gene lookup returns CDR1 SGHTA and CDR2 FQGNSA. With 4 bases removed from V and 0 bases from J, the gap between germline ends came to 9 bases. The CDR3 reads CASSWNRVNTEAFF. The CDR3 coding sequence is TGTGCCAGCAGCTGGAATCGGGTGAACACTGAAGCTTTCTTT. Filled out from reference TRBV7-2 and TRBJ1-1, the complete variable domain reads GAGVSQSPSNKVTEKGKDVELRCDPISGHTALYWYRQSLGQGLEFLIYFQGNSAPDKSGLPSDRFSAERTGGSVSTLTIQRTQQEDSAVYLCASSWNRVNTEAFFGQGTRLTVV.

This chain connects TRBV4-1 to TRBJ2-1; 7 bases fit TRBD1. The CDR3 runs 14 residues. Germline loops: CDR1 MGHRA, CDR2 YSYEKL. J lost 2 bases, V lost 7 bases, and 5 bases had no gene match. For the CDR3, the DNA is TGCGCCAGCACGATAGGACAGGCCTACAATGAGCAGTTCTTC. Amino acids: CASTIGQAYNEQFF.

The V and J genes are TRBV27 and TRBJ2-5; TRBD1 might be the D (7 bases). The end of the DNA aligns better with TRBJ2-7, so the J call may be wrong. The CDR3 covers 15 residues. Germline V gives CDR1 MNHEY, CDR2 SMNVEV (reference sequence). The CDR3 region is CASSLVGQGGYEQYF. In DNA form, the CDR3 reads TGTGCCAGCAGTTTAGTGGGGCAGGGGGGCTACGAGCAGTACTTC.

The rearrangement uses TRBV7-6 and TRBJ2-2; D possibly corresponds to TRBD1 (6 bases). Germline V gene sequence: CDR1 SGHVS, CDR2 FNYEAQ. V was clipped by 5 bases and J by 16 bases, with 26 bases between them. This CDR3 has 15 residues. This chain's CDR3 is CASSQGTEGDLRKFF. As DNA, the CDR3 is TGTGCCAGCAGCCAGGGAACTGAGGGGGACCTTCGCAAGTTTTTT.

V gene TRBV7-9 combines with J gene TRBJ1-6; no reliable D call. Trimming removed 3 bases at V and 4 bases at J, with 10 bases between. Germline CDR1 SEHNR, CDR2 FQNEAQ (reference sequence). The CDR3 consists of 15 residues. CDR3 amino acids: CASSLYGDYNSPLHF. The CDR3, as DNA: TGTGCCAGCAGCTTGTACGGGGATTATAATTCACCCCTCCACTTT.

The rearrangement links TRBV4-2 to TRBJ2-5, with 10 bases that match TRBD2. Trimming cost V 4 bases and J 5 bases; bases outside gene matches: 4. In germline, CDR1 is LGHNA, CDR2 YNFKEQ. CDR3 size: 14 residues. CDR3 nucleotides: TGTGCCAGCAGCCGAGCGGGGGGGCAGGAGACCCAGTACTTC. This gives the protein CASSRAGGQETQYF.

This clone has more than one count but fewer than ten. The genes are TRBV5-4 and TRBJ2-7; 12 nucleotides line up with TRBD2. The CDR3 has 16 amino acids. Unmatched junction bases numbered 7, after V lost 3 bases and J lost 3 bases. Per the germline V gene, CDR1 is SGHNT and CDR2 is YYREEE (reference sequence). CDR3 sequence: CASSWTLAGGLYEQYF. DNA for the CDR3: TGTGCCAGCAGCTGGACTCTAGCGGGGGGGCTCTACGAGCAGTACTTC.

With regard to this clone: Other DNA sequences from this sample encode an identical CDR3 as well. The rearrangement links TRBV30 to TRBJ2-7, with 12 bases identical to TRBD2. The CDR3 is made up of 14 amino acids. V shed 2 bases and J 5 bases; nucleotides not matched to a gene: 4. Germline CDR1 GTSNPN, CDR2 SVGIG (reference sequence). CDR3 amino acids: CAWSPGLAGHEQYF. DNA for the CDR3: TGTGCCTGGAGTCCGGGACTAGCGGGCCACGAGCAGTACTTC.

The rearrangement joins TRBV13 to TRBJ2-7, with TRBD2 matching 10 bases. The CDR3 is 15 amino acids. Per germline, CDR1 PRHDT and CDR2 FYEKMQ (reference sequence). The V gene end was trimmed by 5 bases and the J gene end by 1 base; junction bases not matched to a gene: 5. The CDR3 here is CASSPSGRGSYEQYF. CDR3 bases: TGTGCCAGCAGCCCCAGCGGGAGGGGGTCCTACGAGCAGTACTTC. Filled out from reference TRBV13 and TRBJ2-7, the complete variable domain reads AAGVIQSPRHLIKEKRETATLKCYPIPRHDTVYWYQQGPGQDPQFLISFYEKMQSDKGSIPDRFSAQQFSDYHSELNMSSLELGDSALYFCASSPSGRGSYEQYFGPGTRLTVT.

The chain couples TRBV4-3 to TRBJ1-2; TRBD1 is a possible D gene (5 bases). The CDR3 totals 14 residues. V was cut by 1 base and J by 5 bases, with 11 bases left in between. In germline, CDR1 is LGHNA, CDR2 YSLEER. The chain's CDR3 is CASSQGSGFYGYTF. In DNA, the CDR3 is TGCGCCAGCAGCCAAGGTTCAGGGTTTTATGGCTACACCTTC.

The DNA for the CDR3 is TGTGCCAGCAGCCCTCGACGGACTAGCGGGAGCACAGATACGCAGTATTTT. It yields the protein CASSPRRTSGSTDTQYF. This chain connects TRBV9 to TRBJ2-3, with 11 bases matching TRBD2. From germline, CDR1 is SGDLS and CDR2 YYNGEE. The CDR3 loop spans 17 amino acids. V trimming: 4 bases; J trimming: 0 bases; junction bases outside the gene matches: 7.

This clone was observed a handful of times. The V gene is TRBV6-1, the J gene TRBJ2-5, with TRBD2 matching over 8 bases. Trimming cost V 4 bases and J 2 bases; bases outside gene matches: 6. Germline lookup yields CDR1 MNHNS and CDR2 SASEGT. The CDR3 spans 15 residues. The CDR3 spells CASSALSGGQETQYF. DNA of the CDR3: TGTGCCAGCAGTGCCTTGTCGGGGGGGCAAGAGACCCAGTACTTC.